The 5 T cell receptor beta chains listed next were all sequenced from one sample in a study of shared clonotypes between healthy human individuals. Sequencing was performed with immunoSEQ multiplex PCR; in TCRdb, only in-frame clones are kept and a portion is missing. The sample contains roughly 300,000 clones, less than 85% of which appear only once. Sample: memory CD4+ T cells sorted from blood. Stated subset: CD45RA-negative fraction. These receptors were taken from a man aged 25 to 40 in good health.

This clone was counted once. This chain joins TRBV28 and TRBJ2-4; perhaps TRBD2 as D (6 bases). The CDR3 spans 14 residues. Trimming pared 6 bases from V and 4 bases from J, leaving 13 bases between. Germline assignment: CDR1 MDHEN and CDR2 SYDVKM. In DNA form, the CDR3 reads TGTGCCAGCAGAGCCGGGACTTTGAAAAACATTCAGTACTTC. Protein sequence: CASRAGTLKNIQYF.

This chain connects TRBV2 to TRBJ1-4, with D maybe TRBD1 (6 bases). The CDR3 length is 13 residues. In germline, CDR1 is SNHLY, CDR2 FYNNEI. The V and J ends lost 11 bases and 2 bases respectively, with 12 bases between them. The CDR3 is CAAGGRTNEKLFF. The CDR3, as DNA: TGTGCCGCCGGGGGCCGGACTAATGAAAAACTGTTTTTT.

The J gene is TRBJ1-2, the V gene TRBV19; D perhaps matches TRBD1 (5 bases). This CDR3 contains 15 residues. The V end was cut by 6 bases, the J end by 3 bases, with 17 bases between. CDR1 and CDR2 (germline): LNHDA, SQIVND (reference sequence). The CDR3 bases are TGTGCCAGTAGCCCCGATCAGGGCTTAGACTATGGCTACACCTTC. Encoded protein: CASSPDQGLDYGYTF.

As regards this clone: No conserved phenylalanine or tryptophan is present at the end of the CDR3, so a read error is the likely explanation. The genes are TRBV7-6 and TRBJ2-7, with 8 nucleotides matching TRBD1. The trim removed 1 base at V and 2 bases at J, leaving 4 bases unmatched. This CDR3 region has 15 residues. Germline loops: CDR1 SGHVS, CDR2 FNYEAQ. CDR3 protein: CASSLGQGAAYEQYL. CDR3 DNA: TGTGCCAGCAGCTTAGGGCAGGGGGCGGCCTACGAGCAGTACCTC.

This clone has only one observation. The V call is TRBV7-2, the J call TRBJ1-1, with D perhaps matching TRBD1 (5 bases). CDR1 is SGHTA and CDR2 is FQGNSA in the germline V gene. CDR3 size: 15 residues. Trimming cost V 3 bases and J 5 bases, with 16 bases left between them. The CDR3 nucleotides are TGTGCCAGCAGCTTGGGGGGGAAGGTTGAAACTGAAGCTTTCTTT. Its protein product is CASSLGGKVETEAFF.